The clone carrying this TCR beta chain was seen many times. Germline lookup yields CDR1 MDHEN and CDR2 SYDVKM. V was pared by 7 bases and J by 3 bases, with 9 bases of the junction left unmatched. The CDR3 is made up of 15 amino acids. The data stem from a study of T-cell reconstitution after alpha-beta-depleted transplantation in children. The authors prepared the TCRbeta library with unique molecular identifiers. TCRdb re-called the PCR reads with MiXCR, one entry per CDR3 protein. The sample has tens of thousands of distinct CDR3 sequences; just under 7.5% are singletons. The source is a human donor who donated a stem cell graft to a child with acute lymphoblastic leukemia. This chain links TRBV28 with TRBJ1-2, with TRBD1 matching over 9 bases. The sequencing here drew on PBMCs from the stem cell graft donor, taken from the stem cell graft. The CDR3 is CASTPQGAGDYGYTF. CDR3 nucleotides: TGTGCCAGCACCCCACAGGGGGCAGGTGACTATGGCTACACCTTC.